This TCR beta chain was sequenced in a study of post-analysis software for immune sequencing data. The overall study: Relapsing-remitting, secondary progressive and progressive-relapsing multiple sclerosis were all included among the disease courses. Findings of the study overall: Five TRBV segments, TRBV5-6, TRBV5-1 and TRBV20-1 among them, were found more frequent in patients than controls. Pronounced co-clustering by F measure was evident among identically batched samples.

Regarding this clonotype: As yet, its antigen is unknown.

Built from TCR beta cDNA, the libraries had unique molecular identifiers in them. TCRdb redid the calling of the PCR reads with MiXCR, one entry per CDR3 protein. The data show 600,000 to 750,000 distinct CDR3 sequences, around 60% seen once. The CDR3 runs to 17 residues. The V and J ends lost 5 bases and 7 bases, in that order; junction bases with no gene match: 9. CDR1 and CDR2 (germline): ENHRY, SYGVKD. The sequencing input was blood. J is TRBJ2-1 and V is TRBV10-3; 15 nucleotides agree with TRBD2. The clonotype originates from a girl aged 2-10 years with multiple sclerosis. The CDR3 region is CAISQFAGTSGRNEQFF. CDR3 nucleotide sequence: TGTGCCATCAGTCAGTTCGCCGGGACTAGCGGGAGGAATGAGCAGTTCTTC.